This T cell receptor beta chain comes out of a study of blood T cells in healthy people across ages. Overall study results and limits: As naive T cell percentage varied, TCR beta diversity correlated strongly with it.

The authors ran a second PCR of about 6 to 11 cycles using a sample-barcoded 5' primer and a J-beta primer mix. TCRdb fed the 5' RACE reads into MiXCR, producing one record per CDR3 protein. The data hold 1.5 million to 2 million distinct CDR3 sequences, with 28% observed a single time. The CDR3 totals 19 residues. Germline CDR1 reads SGHAT; CDR2 reads FQNNGV. With 5 bases removed from V and 4 bases from J, the gap between germline ends came to 27 bases. Details on this clonotype: Its matching antigen is unknown.

Samples each had at least 5.5 micrograms of total RNA extracted. The gene calls are TRBV11-2 and TRBJ1-3; tentative D call: TRBD1 (6 bases). This clonotype originated in a woman younger than 45 in good health. Sequenced sample: blood. The CDR3 nucleotides read TGTGCCAGCAGCACCTACGCTGAGACTCCCGAGGGGGTAGGAAACACCATATATTTT. Translated, it gives CASSTYAETPEGVGNTIYF.